A selection of T cell receptor beta chains follows, all from one sample in a study of regulatory T cells in long-lasting Graves disease. A single record per CDR3 protein comes from TCRdb applying MiXCR to the multiplex PCR reads. The table shows hundreds of thousands of distinct CDR3 sequences, with roughly 21% occurring only once. Source: peripheral blood mononuclear cells (PBMCs), taken when the disease was refractory, from a patient treated with antithyroid drugs. Receptors originate from a female donor with Graves disease. CDR3s leave out the opening cysteine and the closing phenylalanine or tryptophan. Fields, in order: CDR3 protein, V gene, D gene. A D gene is named only where the DNA matches it firmly.

CDR3 protein: ASSYSWVNTEAF
V gene: TRBV6-2/TRBV6-3
D gene: .

CDR3 protein: ASSGGQPEAF
V gene: TRBV9
D gene: TRBD1

CDR3 protein: ASSFTTDSGNTIY
V gene: TRBV12-3/TRBV12-4
D gene: .

CDR3 protein: ASSSLLPRDSFEETQY
V gene: TRBV5-1
D gene: TRBD1

CDR3 protein: SARALSGGVQETQY
V gene: TRBV20-1
D gene: TRBD2

CDR3 protein: ASSYSLGGYT
V gene: TRBV6-1
D gene: .

CDR3 protein: ASSPVLAGELF
V gene: TRBV7-9
D gene: .

CDR3 protein: AISEKVAGADEQF
V gene: TRBV10-3
D gene: TRBD2

CDR3 protein: ASSPTSTSTEAF
V gene: TRBV28
D gene: .

CDR3 protein: SVGGRLAASSEQY
V gene: TRBV29-1
D gene: TRBD2

CDR3 protein: ASSPGLAGDQETQY
V gene: TRBV14
D gene: TRBD2

CDR3 protein: SAERTGTGETQY
V gene: TRBV20-1
D gene: .

CDR3 protein: ASLSGTVNTEAF
V gene: TRBV28
D gene: .

CDR3 protein: SARDQQRGIETQY
V gene: TRBV20-1
D gene: TRBD2

CDR3 protein: ASSTADSGSSAGELF
V gene: TRBV7-8
D gene: TRBD2

CDR3 protein: ASREAINTEAF
V gene: TRBV27
D gene: .

CDR3 protein: ASSLEVKYTEAF
V gene: TRBV11-2
D gene: .

CDR3 protein: ASSLFGTVSGNTIY
V gene: TRBV7-2
D gene: .

CDR3 protein: ASSPRQGGQPQH
V gene: TRBV6-2/TRBV6-3
D gene: TRBD1

CDR3 protein: ASTDRRTVNTEAF
V gene: TRBV6-1
D gene: .

CDR3 protein: ASSKRSGQPQH
V gene: TRBV19
D gene: .

CDR3 protein: ASSVDGRGHGYT
V gene: TRBV9
D gene: .

CDR3 protein: ASSRAGLYGYT
V gene: TRBV25-1
D gene: .

CDR3 protein: ASSFYGQGRFQPQH
V gene: TRBV28
D gene: .

CDR3 protein: ASSLFGPGYSNQPQH
V gene: TRBV5-1
D gene: .

CDR3 protein: ASSSIPQDSYEQY
V gene: TRBV11-2
D gene: .

CDR3 protein: SVALHRSGGNTIY
V gene: TRBV29-1
D gene: .

CDR3 protein: AISGGNTGELF
V gene: TRBV10-3
D gene: .

CDR3 protein: ASSYSDFPGANVLT
V gene: TRBV6-2/TRBV6-3
D gene: .

CDR3 protein: ASSIVGGSLKQY
V gene: TRBV28
D gene: .

CDR3 protein: ASSLHPGPNTGELF
V gene: TRBV7-7
D gene: .

CDR3 protein: ASSPGGGSPLREQY
V gene: TRBV7-9
D gene: .

CDR3 protein: ASSATLGQGAGANVLT
V gene: TRBV5-1
D gene: TRBD1

CDR3 protein: SAREGLMNTEAF
V gene: TRBV20-1
D gene: .

CDR3 protein: ASSLVAGGPSWGTGELF
V gene: TRBV27
D gene: TRBD2

CDR3 protein: SAGRRGQPQH
V gene: TRBV20-1
D gene: .

CDR3 protein: ASSYTPGLYEQY
V gene: TRBV7-3
D gene: .

CDR3 protein: ASRKSSDTQY
V gene: TRBV28
D gene: .

CDR3 protein: AITATANQPQH
V gene: TRBV10-3
D gene: .

CDR3 protein: ASSYDRIPDIEPQH
V gene: TRBV6-2/TRBV6-3
D gene: .

CDR3 protein: ASSPDPSYEQY
V gene: TRBV6-1
D gene: .

CDR3 protein: ASSKGQGRENEKLF
V gene: TRBV5-1
D gene: TRBD1

CDR3 protein: ASSGSVVGYGYT
V gene: TRBV12-3/TRBV12-4
D gene: .

CDR3 protein: ASSRDKNYGYT
V gene: TRBV6-1
D gene: .

CDR3 protein: SVSWQGEAGELF
V gene: TRBV29-1
D gene: TRBD1

CDR3 protein: ASSQGPLNIYGYT
V gene: TRBV3-1
D gene: .

CDR3 protein: ASSFGGSRGEKLF
V gene: TRBV5-1
D gene: .

CDR3 protein: ASSLDWSSYEQY
V gene: TRBV2
D gene: .

CDR3 protein: ASSEGRGNPEAF
V gene: TRBV2
D gene: .

CDR3 protein: ASSDTGGGETQY
V gene: TRBV27
D gene: TRBD1

CDR3 protein: AWSVRWGNGYT
V gene: TRBV30
D gene: .

CDR3 protein: AWSVQKGTEAF
V gene: TRBV30
D gene: .

CDR3 protein: ASSPDPRSGNTIY
V gene: TRBV7-9
D gene: .

CDR3 protein: ASRLGQDNSPLH
V gene: TRBV12-3/TRBV12-4
D gene: TRBD1